Listed here are 11 T cell receptor beta chains from one sample, sequenced in a study of CD8+ T cells in alopecia areata. Reverse transcription of extracted RNA yielded cDNA, which provided the sequencing template. Clones were read by immunoSEQ multiplex PCR, and TCRdb kept only the in-frame ones, dropping some. The sample has over 150,000 clones; 55% to 70% are singletons. Sample treatment: oral pan-JAK inhibitor, 5-10 mg twice daily. The source material was CD4+ T cells sorted from blood, sampled at week 24, from a patient treated with tofacitinib. Receptors were obtained from a human donor with alopecia areata.

The chain recombines TRBV7-2 with TRBJ2-5, with 13 bases fitting TRBD2. The CDR3 loop spans 15 amino acids. The trim removed 8 bases at V and 5 bases at J, leaving 8 bases unmatched. Germline CDR1 and CDR2: SGHTA and FQGNSA. CDR3 protein: CASQRTSGSTETQYF. The CDR3 DNA is TGTGCCAGCCAGCGGACTAGCGGGAGCACCGAGACCCAGTACTTC.

The rearrangement links TRBV6-1 to TRBJ1-6, with D tentatively TRBD1 (5 bases). The V gene's germline CDR1 is MNHNS and CDR2 SASEGT. The CDR3 loop spans 12 amino acids. Trimming left V 7 bases short and J 9 bases short, with 10 bases between. The CDR3 loop is CASTQGFSPLHF. CDR3 coding DNA: TGTGCCAGCACTCAGGGTTTTTCACCCCTCCACTTT.

The genes are TRBV9 and TRBJ2-5, with D possibly matching TRBD2 (5 bases). The CDR3 totals 14 residues. V was pared by 1 base and J by 5 bases, with 12 bases between. CDR1 SGDLS and CDR2 YYNGEE come from the germline V gene. The CDR3 loop reads CASSVFGVGETQYF. The CDR3 nucleotides are TGTGCCAGCAGCGTATTCGGGGTCGGGGAGACCCAGTACTTC.

The J gene is TRBJ2-5, the V gene TRBV2; possible D gene TRBD1, 6 bases. V was trimmed by 5 bases and J by 2 bases, leaving 12 bases between them. CDR1 and CDR2 (germline): SNHLY, FYNNEI. This CDR3 is 14 amino acids long. The CDR3 DNA sequence: TGTGCCAGCAGTAAGACTGGACAGCAAGAGACCCAGTACTTC. It specifies CASSKTGQQETQYF.

The rearrangement joins TRBV5-1 to TRBJ2-7; TRBD2 aligns across 10 bases. The V gene's germline CDR1 is SGHRS and CDR2 YFSETQ. The J segment lost 4 bases and the V segment lost 5 bases, leaving 12 bases of the junction unmatched. The CDR3 runs to 16 residues. The CDR3 loop is CASSYDGASGSYEQYF. CDR3 sequence (DNA): TGCGCCAGCAGTTACGATGGCGCTAGCGGGAGTTACGAGCAGTACTTC. Looking up the rest from reference TRBV5-1 and TRBJ2-7 gives the full variable domain: KAGVTQTPRYLIKTRGQQVTLSCSPISGHRSVSWYQQTPGQGLQFLFEYFSETQRNKGNFPGRFSGRQFSNSRSEMNVSTLELGDSALYLCASSYDGASGSYEQYFGPGTRLTVT.

This clone has a handful of counts. The chain employs TRBV5-1 and TRBJ2-5, with a possible D match to TRBD1 (6 bases). CDR1 and CDR2 (germline): SGHRS, YFSETQ. V dropped 0 bases and J dropped 5 bases, with 11 bases sitting between them. The CDR3 is 14 amino acids. The CDR3 DNA reads TGCGCCAGCAGCTTGGAGGGGGAACGGGAGACCCAGTACTTC. This translates into CASSLEGERETQYF. The whole variable domain, filled in from reference TRBV5-1 and TRBJ2-5, reads KAGVTQTPRYLIKTRGQQVTLSCSPISGHRSVSWYQQTPGQGLQFLFEYFSETQRNKGNFPGRFSGRQFSNSRSEMNVSTLELGDSALYLCASSLEGERETQYFGPGTRLLVL.

The genes are TRBV4-2 and TRBJ2-5, with 10 bases fitting TRBD2. The CDR3 is 16 residues long. CDR1 and CDR2 (germline): LGHNA, YNFKEQ. V lost 1 base to trimming and J lost 7 bases; unmatched junction nucleotides: 9. CDR3 in amino acids: CASSQASAGGSVTQYF. The CDR3 DNA reads TGTGCCAGCAGCCAAGCATCAGCGGGGGGGAGCGTGACCCAGTACTTC.

The V gene is TRBV5-1, the J gene TRBJ2-3; D may be TRBD1 (6 bases). Germline V gene data show CDR1 as SGHRS and CDR2 as YFSETQ. This CDR3 is 15 amino acids long. Trimming removed 7 bases from V and 5 bases from J, with 20 bases in between. CDR3 DNA sequence: TGCGCCAGCTTGAAGGGGGTACCCGAAGGAGATACGCAGTATTTT. Its translation is CASLKGVPEGDTQYF.

The V gene is TRBV5-1, the J gene TRBJ2-5, with TRBD2 identical over 10 bases. CDR3 length: 15 residues. CDR1 and CDR2 from the germline V gene are SGHRS and YFSETQ. The V gene end was trimmed by 2 bases and the J gene end by 5 bases; junction bases not matched to a gene: 6. CDR3: CASSLNSGRLETQYF. The CDR3 DNA follows: TGCGCCAGCAGCTTAAATAGCGGGAGGTTGGAGACCCAGTACTTC.

J is TRBJ2-2 and V is TRBV14; D may be TRBD2 (5 bases). V lost 4 bases and J lost 7, with 19 bases in between. The CDR3 is made up of 16 amino acids. The germline gives CDR1 SGHDN, CDR2 FVKESK. CDR3 sequence: CASSPLMRESSGELFF. For the CDR3, the DNA is TGTGCCAGCAGCCCCTTGATGAGGGAGTCGAGCGGGGAGCTGTTTTTT. Together with reference TRBV14 and TRBJ2-2, the CDR3 gives the full variable domain: EAGVTQFPSHSVIEKGQTVTLRCDPISGHDNLYWYRRVMGKEIKFLLHFVKESKQDESGMPNNRFLAERTGGTYSTLKVQPAELEDSGVYFCASSPLMRESSGELFFGEGSRLTVL.

The CDR3 nucleotides are TGTGCCAGCAGTGAATCTTGGGGCGGAGAGACCCAGTACTTC. As protein: CASSESWGGETQYF. The V call is TRBV25-1, the J call TRBJ2-5, with D possibly being TRBD1 (5 bases). V was trimmed by 1 base and J by 4 bases, leaving 10 bases between them. The germline V gene has CDR1 MGHDK and CDR2 SYGVNS. The CDR3 extends over 14 amino acids.